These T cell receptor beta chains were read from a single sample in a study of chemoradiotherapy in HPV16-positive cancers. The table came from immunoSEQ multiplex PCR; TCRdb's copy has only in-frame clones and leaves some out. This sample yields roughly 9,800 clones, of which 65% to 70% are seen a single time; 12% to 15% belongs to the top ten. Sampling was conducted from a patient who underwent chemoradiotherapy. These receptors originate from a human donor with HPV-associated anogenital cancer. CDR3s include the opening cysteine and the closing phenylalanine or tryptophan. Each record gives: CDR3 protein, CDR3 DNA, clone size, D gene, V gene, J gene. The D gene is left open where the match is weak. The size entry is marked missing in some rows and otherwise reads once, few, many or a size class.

CDR3aa: CASSFRDTDTQYF
CDR3nt: TGTGCCAGCAGCTTCCGGGACACAGATACGCAGTATTTT
abundance: NA
d_gene: NA
v_gene: TRBV5-6
j_gene: TRBJ2-3

CDR3aa: CASSLFLETQYF
CDR3nt: TGTGCCAGCAGCTTGTTTTTGGAGACCCAGTACTTC
abundance: NA
d_gene: NA
v_gene: TRBV5-6
j_gene: TRBJ2-5

CDR3aa: CASSQDMEPDEQYF
CDR3nt: TGTGCCAGCAGCCAAGATATGGAGCCGGACGAGCAGTACTTC
abundance: NA
d_gene: NA
v_gene: TRBV4-2
j_gene: TRBJ2-7

CDR3aa: CASSQDRVEAFF
CDR3nt: TGTGCCAGCAGCCAAGACAGAGTTGAAGCTTTCTTT
abundance: few
d_gene: NA
v_gene: TRBV14
j_gene: TRBJ1-1

CDR3aa: CATSIRDRAYGYTF
CDR3nt: TGTGCCACCAGCATAAGGGACAGGGCTTATGGCTACACCTTC
abundance: NA
d_gene: TRBD1
v_gene: TRBV15
j_gene: TRBJ1-2

CDR3aa: CASSPQGYEQYF
CDR3nt: TGTGCCAGCAGCCCCCAGGGCTACGAGCAGTACTTC
abundance: NA
d_gene: NA
v_gene: TRBV6-6
j_gene: TRBJ2-7

CDR3aa: CASSLVPGYQPQHF
CDR3nt: TGTGCCAGCAGCTTGGTCCCGGGTTATCAGCCCCAGCATTTT
abundance: NA
d_gene: NA
v_gene: TRBV5-8
j_gene: TRBJ1-5

CDR3aa: CASSQPGKGTEAFF
CDR3nt: TGCGCCAGCAGCCAACCGGGGAAGGGCACTGAAGCTTTCTTT
abundance: few
d_gene: NA
v_gene: TRBV4-1
j_gene: TRBJ1-1

CDR3aa: CATSRKDFTDTQYF
CDR3nt: TGTGCCACCAGCAGAAAGGACTTCACAGATACGCAGTATTTT
abundance: NA
d_gene: NA
v_gene: TRBV15
j_gene: TRBJ2-3

CDR3aa: CASSVDLVTAETQYF
CDR3nt: TGTGCCAGCAGCGTAGACCTAGTAACAGCAGAGACCCAGTACTTC
abundance: NA
d_gene: NA
v_gene: TRBV9
j_gene: TRBJ2-5

CDR3aa: CASSSYPGQGDMEQYF
CDR3nt: TGTGCCAGCAGCTCTTATCCGGGACAGGGTGATATGGAGCAGTACTTC
abundance: NA
d_gene: TRBD1
v_gene: TRBV5-6
j_gene: TRBJ2-7

CDR3aa: CSVSQDYYEQYF
CDR3nt: TGCAGCGTTTCTCAGGATTACTACGAGCAGTACTTC
abundance: once
d_gene: NA
v_gene: TRBV29-1
j_gene: TRBJ2-7

CDR3aa: CASSYTGYNEQFF
CDR3nt: TGTGCCAGCAGTTATACCGGATACAATGAGCAGTTCTTC
abundance: NA
d_gene: NA
v_gene: TRBV6-5
j_gene: TRBJ2-1

CDR3aa: CASSITDRDSPLHF
CDR3nt: TGTGCCAGCTCTATAACCGACAGGGATTCACCCCTCCACTTT
abundance: few
d_gene: TRBD1
v_gene: TRBV18
j_gene: TRBJ1-6

CDR3aa: CASSEGQGAFYYGYTF
CDR3nt: TGTGCCAGCAGTGAAGGACAGGGGGCATTCTACTATGGCTACACCTTC
abundance: NA
d_gene: TRBD1
v_gene: TRBV2
j_gene: TRBJ1-2

CDR3aa: CASSLPHGDGYTF
CDR3nt: TGTGCCAGCAGCTTGCCACATGGGGATGGCTACACCTTC
abundance: few
d_gene: NA
v_gene: TRBV11-3
j_gene: TRBJ1-2

CDR3aa: CASNSRDRGWDGYTF
CDR3nt: TGTGCCAGCAATTCCCGGGACAGGGGATGGGATGGCTACACCTTC
abundance: once
d_gene: TRBD1
v_gene: TRBV6-1
j_gene: TRBJ1-2

CDR3aa: CASSSGTGGRETQYF
CDR3nt: TGTGCCAGCAGCTCCGGGACAGGGGGGAGGGAGACCCAGTACTTC
abundance: NA
d_gene: TRBD1
v_gene: TRBV7-2
j_gene: TRBJ2-5

CDR3aa: CASSITGTSNRYNEQFF
CDR3nt: TGTGCCAGTAGTATAACCGGTACTTCAAATCGCTACAATGAGCAGTTCTTC
abundance: NA
d_gene: NA
v_gene: TRBV19
j_gene: TRBJ2-1

CDR3aa: CASSGMREGGGPLTQYF
CDR3nt: TGTGCCAGCAGCGGAATGCGTGAAGGCGGGGGTCCGTTAACCCAGTACTTC
abundance: NA
d_gene: TRBD2
v_gene: TRBV25-1
j_gene: TRBJ2-5

CDR3aa: CASSRELADEQFF
CDR3nt: TGTGCCAGCAGCCGAGAACTAGCGGATGAGCAGTTCTTC
abundance: NA
d_gene: TRBD2
v_gene: TRBV7-3
j_gene: TRBJ2-1

CDR3aa: CASSLGVGADTQYF
CDR3nt: TGTGCCAGCAGCCTAGGGGTAGGTGCGGATACGCAGTATTTT
abundance: NA
d_gene: NA
v_gene: TRBV7-9
j_gene: TRBJ2-3

CDR3aa: CASRSGRTNEKLFF
CDR3nt: TGCGCCAGCAGATCGGGACGGACTAATGAAAAACTGTTTTTT
abundance: NA
d_gene: NA
v_gene: TRBV5-1
j_gene: TRBJ1-4

CDR3aa: CASSSSGLNTEAFF
CDR3nt: TGTGCCAGCAGCTCGTCTGGGCTGAACACTGAAGCTTTCTTT
abundance: once
d_gene: NA
v_gene: TRBV7-2
j_gene: TRBJ1-1

CDR3aa: CASTTGPPGNTIYF
CDR3nt: TGTGCCAGCACTACAGGGCCACCTGGAAACACCATATATTTT
abundance: NA
d_gene: NA
v_gene: TRBV6-5
j_gene: TRBJ1-3

CDR3aa: CASRGKGGNQPQHF
CDR3nt: TGTGCCAGCAGGGGTAAGGGCGGCAATCAGCCCCAGCATTTT
abundance: NA
d_gene: NA
v_gene: TRBV6-6
j_gene: TRBJ1-5

CDR3aa: CASSSGGAGNEKLFF
CDR3nt: TGTGCCAGCAGTTCCGGGGGGGCCGGTAATGAAAAACTGTTTTTT
abundance: NA
d_gene: NA
v_gene: TRBV28
j_gene: TRBJ1-4

CDR3aa: CASSFTPEWGYTF
CDR3nt: TGTGCCAGCAGTTTCACACCTGAGTGGGGCTACACCTTC
abundance: once
d_gene: NA
v_gene: TRBV6-5
j_gene: TRBJ1-2

CDR3aa: CASSLTQRTDSPLHF
CDR3nt: TGTGCCAGCAGCTTAACACAGCGAACGGATTCACCCCTCCACTTT
abundance: few
d_gene: NA
v_gene: TRBV7-9
j_gene: TRBJ1-6

CDR3aa: CASRKEGASNYGYTF
CDR3nt: TGTGCCAGCAGGAAAGAGGGGGCGAGCAACTATGGCTACACCTTC
abundance: few
d_gene: TRBD1
v_gene: TRBV6-1
j_gene: TRBJ1-2

CDR3aa: CASSAGGLTDTQYF
CDR3nt: TGCGCCAGCAGCGCCGGGGGACTCACAGATACGCAGTATTTT
abundance: NA
d_gene: NA
v_gene: TRBV5-1
j_gene: TRBJ2-3

CDR3aa: CASFAGGGYEQYF
CDR3nt: TGTGCCAGCTTCGCAGGGGGAGGGTACGAGCAGTACTTC
abundance: NA
d_gene: NA
v_gene: TRBV18
j_gene: TRBJ2-7

CDR3aa: CASSLSTGRGQPQHF
CDR3nt: TGTGCCAGCAGCTTAAGTACAGGGAGGGGACAGCCCCAGCATTTT
abundance: NA
d_gene: NA
v_gene: TRBV7-8
j_gene: TRBJ1-5

CDR3aa: CASSLGWEGQPQHF
CDR3nt: TGTGCCAGCAGCTTAGGTTGGGAGGGGCAGCCCCAGCATTTT
abundance: once
d_gene: NA
v_gene: TRBV7-8
j_gene: TRBJ1-5

CDR3aa: CASSDSLGELFF
CDR3nt: TGTGCCAGCAGTGACTCTCTCGGGGAGCTGTTTTTT
abundance: once
d_gene: NA
v_gene: TRBV6-4
j_gene: TRBJ2-2

CDR3aa: CASSLGSGTAIYEQYF
CDR3nt: TGTGCCAGCAGCTTGGGGTCCGGGACAGCGATCTACGAGCAGTACTTC
abundance: NA
d_gene: TRBD1
v_gene: TRBV7-9
j_gene: TRBJ2-7